Only one count was recorded for the clone carrying this TCR beta chain. In the original processing: Reference gene primer amplification in the assay estimated nucleated cell counts. Only in-frame clones appear in the TCRdb table, and some are missing; sequencing was by immunoSEQ multiplex PCR. V and J calls plus clone size are reproduced from that table; the DNA served to infer D and trimming. Found here are around 180,000 clones, 85% of them singletons; the top ten hold about 20%. This entry is derived from a study of blood T cell repertoires in COVID-19. At the level of the study: The United States, Italy and Spain were the sources of the acute and convalescent COVID-19 samples. PBMCs, B-cell-depleted T cells, or T cells provided the cDNA or gDNA that made up the material.

While infection was still active, Seattle patients were enrolled and then followed longitudinally. Sequencing input: peripheral blood. This TCR was recovered from a person between 65 and 79 years old with COVID-19, enrolled during active disease.

The DNA of the CDR3 is TGTGCCAGCAGTTCCATGCGAGGGCTAGCGGACTCCTACGAGCAGTACTTC. Translating it yields CASSSMRGLADSYEQYF. This chain joins TRBV28 and TRBJ2-7; TRBD2 matches at 7 bases. The V gene end was trimmed by 4 bases and the J gene end by 0 bases; junction bases not matched to a gene: 12. The CDR3 runs 17 residues. The V gene's germline CDR1 is MDHEN and CDR2 SYDVKM.